The clone carrying this T cell receptor (beta chain) was recorded only once. For each patient, 1 to 8 samples were obtained, pretreatment and on-treatment. The CDR3 loop spans 16 amino acids. Germline lookup yields CDR1 MNHNY and CDR2 SVGAGI (reference sequence). V lost 5 bases to trimming and J lost 4 bases; unmatched junction nucleotides: 8. The method was immunoSEQ multiplex PCR; TCRdb's version includes in-frame clones alone and lacks a portion of them. The table lists some 60,000 clones, around 83% of them singletons. The data were taken from a study of PD-L1 blockade in urothelial cancer. Overall study: Between 0 and 3 prior chemotherapy regimens had been given to patients. Samples came from 3 weeks, at the second dose, and 6 weeks into treatment. Across blood samples, T cells had a median count of about 140,000.

Here the sequenced sample was PBMCs, taken around atezolizumab (anti-PD-L1) treatment. The receptor comes from a man aged 50 or older with urothelial cancer. The chain joins TRBV6-6 to TRBJ2-3; TRBD2 aligns across 11 bases. The CDR3 DNA reads TGTGCCAGCAGTGCCTATAGCGGGAGGGCCCCAGATACGCAGTATTTT. It is translated as CASSAYSGRAPDTQYF.